This T cell receptor beta chain emerged from a study of beta chain features in type 1 diabetes. Study-wide points: These data did not resolve whether HLA type affects TCRB rearrangement.

This clone was counted a few times. Its antigen is undetermined. The CDR3 runs to 15 residues. Between the trimmed V and J ends, which lost 2 bases and 1 base, there was a span of 12 bases. Germline values: CDR1 GTSNPN, CDR2 SVGIG (reference sequence). The whole isolated RNA underwent reverse transcription, so sequencing captured expressed TCRB transcripts. Sequencing was performed with immunoSEQ multiplex PCR; in TCRdb, only in-frame clones are kept and a portion is missing. Of roughly 240,000 clones in the sample, about 70% were seen once. The specimen was naive CD4+ T cells from blood. The clonotype was recovered from a man aged 30 to 39 in good health. The rearrangement joins TRBV30 to TRBJ2-1, with D perhaps matching TRBD1 (5 bases). The CDR3 reads CAWSTRSGSYNEQFF. CDR3 DNA sequence: TGTGCCTGGAGTACCCGGTCAGGGTCCTACAATGAGCAGTTCTTC.